This T cell receptor beta chain comes out of a study of PD-L1 blockade in urothelial cancer. As for time point: pretreatment peripheral blood. Pretreatment sampling and on-treatment sampling together yielded between 1 and 8 samples for each patient. CDR3 length: 15 residues. The V gene's germline CDR1 is LNHDA and CDR2 SQIVND (reference sequence). V was pared by 9 bases and J by 5 bases, with 19 bases between. Clones were read by immunoSEQ multiplex PCR, and TCRdb kept only the in-frame ones, dropping some. The profile shows 60,000 to 70,000 clones, approximately 81% of them singletons. The chain is built from TRBV19 and TRBJ2-2, with D perhaps TRBD2 (6 bases). The input for sequencing was PBMCs, taken around atezolizumab (anti-PD-L1) treatment. The receptor was derived from a man in his 70s with urothelial cancer. In DNA, the CDR3 is TGTGCCAGCACGGGACTTACAAGGCGTACCGGGGAGCTGTTTTTT. Translation gives CASTGLTRRTGELFF.